Following are 9 T cell receptor beta chains from one sample sequenced in a study of blood T cell repertoires in COVID-19. Sequencing used immunoSEQ multiplex PCR; TCRdb keeps in-frame clones, though not all of them. Among some 230,000 clones listed, 65% to 90% were seen once. Sequencing was performed on peripheral blood. All receptors come from a woman aged 50 to 60 with acute or convalescent COVID-19.

This CDR3 reads CASSTPRGVQNIQYF. The CDR3 DNA is TGCGCCAGCAGCACTCCCCGGGGGGTCCAAAACATTCAGTACTTC. The chain uses TRBV4-1 and TRBJ2-4; 7 bases agree with TRBD2. The CDR3 extends over 15 amino acids. The germline gives CDR1 MGHRA, CDR2 YSYEKL. J lost 5 bases, V lost 5 bases, and 9 bases had no gene match.

For this clone: Other DNA sequences in the sample encode the same CDR3. The chain recombines TRBV6-5 with TRBJ1-1, with TRBD1 identical over 7 bases. Germline CDR1 and CDR2: MNHEY and SVGAGI. The trim removed 4 bases at V and 1 base at J, leaving 0 bases unmatched. This CDR3 is 13 amino acids long. The CDR3 region is CASSWDRNTEAFF. CDR3 in DNA: TGTGCCAGCAGTTGGGACAGGAACACTGAAGCTTTCTTT.

The chain employs TRBV30 and TRBJ1-1; 7 bases are shared with TRBD1. The trim removed 2 bases at V and 2 bases at J, leaving 11 bases unmatched. This CDR3 contains 16 residues. Looked up from germline, CDR1 is GTSNPN and CDR2 is SVGIG (reference sequence). The CDR3 protein is CAWSLGRAGGNTEAFF. Here the CDR3 DNA reads TGTGCCTGGAGTTTAGGCAGAGCAGGGGGTAACACTGAAGCTTTCTTT.

The table lists this clone with a few counts. DNA of the CDR3: TGTGCCAGCAGTTTGTCGCGGGTCGACACTGAAGCTTTCTTT. Translation gives CASSLSRVDTEAFF. The gene calls are TRBV28 and TRBJ1-1; D is unclear. The CDR3 length is 14 residues. Per germline, CDR1 MDHEN and CDR2 SYDVKM. V gave up 3 bases and J gave up 3 bases, with 11 bases separating them.

The rearrangement uses TRBV30 and TRBJ1-3; no firm D call. The ends were cut back, 0 bases at V and 2 bases at J, with 8 bases in the middle. Looked up from germline, CDR1 is GTSNPN and CDR2 is SVGIG (reference sequence). The length of the CDR3 is 14 residues. In DNA, the CDR3 is TGTGCCTGGAGTGTAAGCGCCCCTGGAAACACCATATATTTT. This codes for CAWSVSAPGNTIYF.

The chain couples TRBV3-1 (or the pseudogene TRBV3-2) to TRBJ2-4; 11 nucleotides agree with TRBD2. The trim removed 4 bases at V and 7 bases at J, leaving 12 bases unmatched. The CDR3 sequence is 17 residues long. Germline V gene lookup returns CDR1 LGHDT and CDR2 YNNKEL (reference sequence). CDR3 DNA: TGTGCCAGCAGCCTCAACAGTCTAGCGGGGGGACGGAACATTCAGTACTTC. It translates to CASSLNSLAGGRNIQYF.

The rearrangement joins TRBV10-3 to TRBJ2-7; 8 bases are a match to TRBD1. Looked up from germline, CDR1 is ENHRY and CDR2 is SYGVKD. V was clipped by 6 bases and J by 3 bases; unmatched bases: 7. CDR3 length: 14 residues. CDR3 bases: TGTGCCATCAGCGCCGGGACAGGAGTCTACGAGCAGTACTTC. Amino acid sequence: CAISAGTGVYEQYF.

The chain combines TRBV2 with TRBJ1-2; TRBD1 matches at 7 bases. CDR1 SNHLY and CDR2 FYNNEI come from the germline V gene. This CDR3 has 13 amino acids. The ends lost 5 bases at V and 3 bases at J; junction bases unmatched: 3. CDR3 DNA sequence: TGTGCCAGCAGTCGCGACAGGGACTATGGCTACACCTTC. Its translation: CASSRDRDYGYTF.

The rearrangement joins TRBV4-2 to TRBJ2-2, with no clear D. V lost 0 bases and J lost 2, with 13 bases in between. The CDR3 is 17 amino acids. Germline CDR1 is LGHNA and CDR2 is YNFKEQ. CDR3 region: CASSQDLGDTNTGELFF. The CDR3 DNA reads as TGTGCCAGCAGCCAAGATCTGGGCGATACTAACACCGGGGAGCTGTTTTTT.